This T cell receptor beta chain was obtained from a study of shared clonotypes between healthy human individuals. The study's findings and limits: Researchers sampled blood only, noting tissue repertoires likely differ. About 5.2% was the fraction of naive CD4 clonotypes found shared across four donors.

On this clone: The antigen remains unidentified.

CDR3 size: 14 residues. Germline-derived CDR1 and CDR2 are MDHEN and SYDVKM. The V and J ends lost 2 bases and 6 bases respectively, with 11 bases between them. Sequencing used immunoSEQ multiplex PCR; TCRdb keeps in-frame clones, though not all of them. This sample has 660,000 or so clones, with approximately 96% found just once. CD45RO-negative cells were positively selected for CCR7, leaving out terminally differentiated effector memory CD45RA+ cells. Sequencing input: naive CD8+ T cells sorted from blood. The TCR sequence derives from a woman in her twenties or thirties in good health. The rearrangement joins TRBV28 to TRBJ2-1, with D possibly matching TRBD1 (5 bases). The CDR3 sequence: CASSLTPGFNEQFF. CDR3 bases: TGTGCCAGCAGTTTAACGCCAGGGTTCAATGAGCAGTTCTTC.